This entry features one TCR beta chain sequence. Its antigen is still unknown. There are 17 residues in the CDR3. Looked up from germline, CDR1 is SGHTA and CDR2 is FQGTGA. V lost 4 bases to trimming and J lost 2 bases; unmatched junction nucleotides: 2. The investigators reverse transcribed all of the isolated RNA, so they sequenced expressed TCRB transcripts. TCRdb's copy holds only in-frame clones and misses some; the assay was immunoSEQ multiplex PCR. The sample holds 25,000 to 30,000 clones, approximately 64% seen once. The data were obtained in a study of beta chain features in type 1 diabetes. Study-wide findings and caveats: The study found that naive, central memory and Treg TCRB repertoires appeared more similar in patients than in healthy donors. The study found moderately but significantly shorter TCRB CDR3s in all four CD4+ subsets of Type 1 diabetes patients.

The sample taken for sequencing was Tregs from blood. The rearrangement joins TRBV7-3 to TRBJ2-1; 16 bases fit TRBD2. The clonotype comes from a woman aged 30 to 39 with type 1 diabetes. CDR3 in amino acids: CASSSGLAGGPYNEQFF. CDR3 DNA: TGTGCCAGCAGCTCGGGACTAGCGGGAGGGCCCTACAATGAGCAGTTCTTC.